This T cell receptor (beta chain) was sequenced during a study of cytomegalovirus exposure and HLA in healthy donors. Overall study findings and caveats: A reported reduction in N-insertions relative to the roughly 710-donor mean was seen in an Asian-associated ancestry cluster in a later analysis. Specificity for CMV antigens was confirmed in vitro for three of the CMV-associated chains.

PCR amplification relied on 60 Vbeta primers (plus 13 Jbeta primers). Only in-frame clones appear in the TCRdb table, and some are missing; sequencing was by immunoSEQ multiplex PCR. The sample yields 35,000 to 45,000 clones, 65% to 90% seen once. Details on this clone: Antigen unknown.

This CDR3 has 15 residues. In germline, CDR1 is LNHNV, CDR2 YYDKDF (reference sequence). J was trimmed by 4 bases and V by 1 base; bases with no gene match: 2. The rearrangement uses TRBV15 and TRBJ1-5; 9 bases match TRBD1. The sequencing input was PBMCs. The receptor's source is a woman younger than 35 in good health and CMV-seropositive. CDR3 sequence: CATSRGTGENQPQHF. The CDR3 DNA sequence: TGTGCCACCAGCAGAGGGACAGGGGAGAATCAGCCCCAGCATTTT.